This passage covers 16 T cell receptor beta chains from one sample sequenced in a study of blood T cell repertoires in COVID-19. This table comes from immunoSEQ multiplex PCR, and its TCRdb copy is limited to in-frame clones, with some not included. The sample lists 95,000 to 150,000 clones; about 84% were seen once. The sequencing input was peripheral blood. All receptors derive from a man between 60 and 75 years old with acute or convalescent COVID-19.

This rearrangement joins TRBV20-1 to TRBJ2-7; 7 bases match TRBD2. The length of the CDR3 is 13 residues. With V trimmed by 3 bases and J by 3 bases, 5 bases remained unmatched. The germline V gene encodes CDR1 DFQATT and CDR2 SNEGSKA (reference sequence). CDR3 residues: CSASPIAGYEQYF. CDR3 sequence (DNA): TGCAGTGCTAGTCCCATAGCGGGCTACGAGCAGTACTTC.

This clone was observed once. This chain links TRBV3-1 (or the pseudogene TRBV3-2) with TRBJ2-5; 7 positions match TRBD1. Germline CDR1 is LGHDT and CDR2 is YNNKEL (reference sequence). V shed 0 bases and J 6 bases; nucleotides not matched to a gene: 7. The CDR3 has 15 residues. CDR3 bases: TGTGCCAGCAGCCAAGACAGGGGGTTCCCAAAGACCCAGTACTTC. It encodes CASSQDRGFPKTQYF.

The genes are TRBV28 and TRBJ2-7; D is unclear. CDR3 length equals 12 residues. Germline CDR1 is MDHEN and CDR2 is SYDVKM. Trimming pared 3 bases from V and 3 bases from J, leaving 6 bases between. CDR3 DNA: TGTGCCAGCAGTTTTGTTCTCTACGAGCAGTACTTC. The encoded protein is CASSFVLYEQYF.

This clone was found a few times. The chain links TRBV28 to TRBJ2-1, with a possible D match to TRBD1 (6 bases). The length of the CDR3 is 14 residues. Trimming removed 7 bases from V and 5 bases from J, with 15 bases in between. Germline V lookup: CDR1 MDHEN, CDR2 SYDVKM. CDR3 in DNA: TGTGCCAGCAAACCCCAGGGGAGAAACAATGAGCAGTTCTTC. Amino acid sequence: CASKPQGRNNEQFF.

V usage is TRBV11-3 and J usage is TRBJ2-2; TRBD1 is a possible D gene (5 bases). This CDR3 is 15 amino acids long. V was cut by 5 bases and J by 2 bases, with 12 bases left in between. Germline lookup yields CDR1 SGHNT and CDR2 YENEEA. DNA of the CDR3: TGTGCCAGCAGCCCAACAGGACCTAACACCGGGGAGCTGTTTTTT. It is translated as CASSPTGPNTGELFF.

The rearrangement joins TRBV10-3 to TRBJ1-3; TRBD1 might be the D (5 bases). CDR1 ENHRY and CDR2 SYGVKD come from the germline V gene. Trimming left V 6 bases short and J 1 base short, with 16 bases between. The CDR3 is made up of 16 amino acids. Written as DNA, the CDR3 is TGTGCCATCAGCGCCCAGGGAGGAGGATCTGGAAACACCATATATTTT. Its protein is CAISAQGGGSGNTIYF.

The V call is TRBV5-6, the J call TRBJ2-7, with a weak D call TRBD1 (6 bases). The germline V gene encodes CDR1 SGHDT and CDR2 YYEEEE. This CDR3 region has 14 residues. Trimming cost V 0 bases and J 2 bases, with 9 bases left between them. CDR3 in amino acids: CASSLVGTTYEQYF. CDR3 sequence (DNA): TGTGCCAGCAGCTTGGTAGGGACAACCTACGAGCAGTACTTC.

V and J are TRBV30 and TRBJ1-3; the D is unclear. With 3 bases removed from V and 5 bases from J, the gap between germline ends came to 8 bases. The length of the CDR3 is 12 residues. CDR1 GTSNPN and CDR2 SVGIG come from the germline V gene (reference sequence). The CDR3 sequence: CAWSHSRNTIYF. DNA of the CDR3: TGTGCCTGGAGCCATTCAAGAAACACCATATATTTT.

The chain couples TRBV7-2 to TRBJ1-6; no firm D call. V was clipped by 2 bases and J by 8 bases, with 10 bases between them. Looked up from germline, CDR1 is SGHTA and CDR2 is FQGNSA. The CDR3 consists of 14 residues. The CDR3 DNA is TGTGCCAGCAGCTTATTGACGGAGGATTCACCCCTCCACTTT. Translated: CASSLLTEDSPLHF.

CDR3: CASTAGGREQYF. CDR3 nucleotide sequence: TGTGCCAGCACGGCGGGAGGACGGGAGCAGTACTTC. The V gene is TRBV27, the J gene TRBJ2-7, with 8 bases fitting TRBD2. CDR3 length: 12 amino acids. V lost 7 bases and J lost 7; bases outside the gene matches: 6. Per the germline V gene, CDR1 is MNHEY and CDR2 is SMNVEV (reference sequence).

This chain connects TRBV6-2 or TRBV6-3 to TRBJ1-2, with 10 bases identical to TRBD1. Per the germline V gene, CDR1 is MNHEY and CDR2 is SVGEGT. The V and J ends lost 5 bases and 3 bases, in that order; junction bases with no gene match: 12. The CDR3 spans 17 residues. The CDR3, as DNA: TGTGCCAGCAGTCAATTTAGGACAGGGGGGACCGACTATGGCTACACCTTC. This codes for CASSQFRTGGTDYGYTF.

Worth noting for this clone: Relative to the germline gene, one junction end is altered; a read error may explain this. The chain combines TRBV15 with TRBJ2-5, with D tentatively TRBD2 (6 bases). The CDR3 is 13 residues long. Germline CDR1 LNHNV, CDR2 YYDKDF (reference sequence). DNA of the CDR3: TGTGCCACCAGCAGAGATCACGAAGGACTATCCCACTTC. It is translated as CATSRDHEGLSHF.

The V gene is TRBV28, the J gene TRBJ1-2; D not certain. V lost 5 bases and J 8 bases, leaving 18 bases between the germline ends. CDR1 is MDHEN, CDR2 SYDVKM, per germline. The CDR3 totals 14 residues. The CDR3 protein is CASSPAQSPSGYTF. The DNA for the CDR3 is TGTGCCAGCAGTCCCGCACAGAGCCCATCCGGCTACACCTTC.

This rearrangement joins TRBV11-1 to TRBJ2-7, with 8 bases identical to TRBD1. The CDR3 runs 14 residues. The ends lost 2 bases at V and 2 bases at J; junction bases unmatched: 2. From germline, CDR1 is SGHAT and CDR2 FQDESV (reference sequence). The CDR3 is CASSLMGQAYEQYF. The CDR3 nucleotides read TGTGCCAGCAGCTTAATGGGACAGGCCTACGAGCAGTACTTC.

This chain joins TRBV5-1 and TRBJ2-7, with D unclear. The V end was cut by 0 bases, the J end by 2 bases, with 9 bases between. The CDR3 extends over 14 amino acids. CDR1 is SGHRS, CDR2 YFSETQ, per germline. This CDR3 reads CASSLGGTAYEQYF. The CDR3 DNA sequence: TGCGCCAGCAGCTTGGGCGGCACCGCCTACGAGCAGTACTTC.

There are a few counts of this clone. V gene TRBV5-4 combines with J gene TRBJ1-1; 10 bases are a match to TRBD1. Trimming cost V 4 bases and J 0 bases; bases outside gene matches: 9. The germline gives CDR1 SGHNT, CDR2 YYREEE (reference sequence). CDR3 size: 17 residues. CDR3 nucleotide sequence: TGTGCCAGCAGCCCCGGCGGGACAGGGGCCTTGAACACTGAAGCTTTCTTT. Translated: CASSPGGTGALNTEAFF.